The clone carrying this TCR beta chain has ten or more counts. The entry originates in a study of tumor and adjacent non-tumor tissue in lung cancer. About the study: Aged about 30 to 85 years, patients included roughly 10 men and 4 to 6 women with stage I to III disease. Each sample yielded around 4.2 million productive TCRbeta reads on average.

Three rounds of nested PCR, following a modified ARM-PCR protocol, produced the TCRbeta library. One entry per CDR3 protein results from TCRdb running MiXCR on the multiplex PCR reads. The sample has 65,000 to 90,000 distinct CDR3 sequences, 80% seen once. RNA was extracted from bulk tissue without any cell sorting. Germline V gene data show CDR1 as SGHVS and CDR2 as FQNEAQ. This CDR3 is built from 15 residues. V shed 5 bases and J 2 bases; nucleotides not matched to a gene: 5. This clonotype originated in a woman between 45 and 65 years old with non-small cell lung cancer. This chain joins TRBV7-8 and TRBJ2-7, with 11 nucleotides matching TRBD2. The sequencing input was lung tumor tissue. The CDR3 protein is CASSRGTSGTYEQYF. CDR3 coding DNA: TGTGCCAGCAGCCGTGGGACTAGCGGAACCTACGAGCAGTACTTC. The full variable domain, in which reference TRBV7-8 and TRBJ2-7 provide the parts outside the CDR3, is GAGVSQSPRYKVAKRGQDVALRCDPISGHVSLFWYQQALGQGPEFLTYFQNEAQLDKSGLPSDRFFAERPEGSVSTLKIQRTQQEDSAVYLCASSRGTSGTYEQYFGPGTRLTVT.